This record concerns one T cell receptor (beta chain) sequence. The antigen is undetermined. This sample is drawn from a study of T cell responses to AZD1222 COVID-19 vaccine. Study-level background: Pooled samples include second doses given at about 4 or 12 weeks.

The CDR3 contains 15 residues. Germline assignment: CDR1 KGHSH and CDR2 LQKENI. The V end lost 1 base, the J end lost 0 bases, and 10 bases lay between the germline ends. The table came from immunoSEQ multiplex PCR; TCRdb's copy has only in-frame clones and leaves some out. The table has 110,000 to 150,000 clones, roughly 90% seen once. Findings and caveats of the study: A mostly white British donor set with more females was recruited, and clonal diversity was possibly underestimated. Mapped onto spike, vaccine-associated CD4 TCRs spanned it and were dominant at 160-218 and 743-854.

The sequence derives from an adult in good health. The gene calls are TRBV18 and TRBJ2-7; D is unclear. The specimen was peripheral blood, collected on day 0 of AZD1222 vaccination. CDR3 residues: CASSPQEGNSYEQYF. The CDR3 bases are TGTGCCAGCTCACCACAGGAAGGCAACTCCTACGAGCAGTACTTC.